The 32 T cell receptor beta chains presented below share a single source sample, sequenced in a study of blood T cell repertoires in COVID-19. Sequencing used immunoSEQ multiplex PCR; TCRdb keeps in-frame clones, though not all of them. Seen here are a few hundred thousand clones, roughly 80% observed once, and the top ten hold less than 4%. Sequencing was carried out using peripheral blood. Receptors originate from a young woman with acute or convalescent COVID-19.

V usage is TRBV6-5 and J usage is TRBJ1-4, with D unclear. The V and J ends lost 5 bases and 5 bases respectively, with 9 bases between them. This CDR3 region has 13 residues. Germline V CDR1 and CDR2: MNHEY, SVGAGI. The CDR3 loop is CASSTQSNEKLFF. CDR3 sequence (DNA): TGTGCCAGCAGTACCCAGTCGAATGAAAAACTGTTTTTT.

The chain carries TRBV7-6 and TRBJ2-2, with TRBD2 as a possible D gene (6 bases). V lost 4 bases and J 1 base, leaving 13 bases between the germline ends. Germline loops: CDR1 SGHVS, CDR2 FNYEAQ. This CDR3 contains 16 residues. CDR3 amino acids: CASSSRAGRNTGELFF. The CDR3, as DNA: TGTGCCAGCAGCTCTAGGGCGGGAAGGAACACCGGGGAGCTGTTTTTT.

The chain joins TRBV18 to TRBJ2-1; 7 nucleotides align to TRBD2. The CDR3 covers 15 residues. Looked up from germline, CDR1 is KGHSH and CDR2 is LQKENI. Trimming removed 8 bases from V and 7 bases from J; junction bases left unmatched: 14. The CDR3 is CASLELAGAGNEQFF. The CDR3 DNA reads TGTGCCAGCCTGGAGCTGGCGGGAGCGGGAAATGAGCAGTTCTTC.

This chain connects TRBV7-9 to TRBJ2-3, with 8 bases lining up with TRBD2. CDR3 size: 16 residues. Germline CDR1 is SEHNR and CDR2 is FQNEAQ (reference sequence). J lost 2 bases, V lost 4 bases, and 8 bases had no gene match. The CDR3 bases are TGTGCCAGCAGCTACCTACTAGCGGCCCCCACAGATACGCAGTATTTT. Translated: CASSYLLAAPTDTQYF.

The chain has TRBV25-1 and TRBJ2-3, with 10 bases identical to TRBD1. The CDR3 runs 16 residues. V shed 2 bases and J 4 bases; nucleotides not matched to a gene: 6. Germline CDR1 is MGHDK and CDR2 is SYGVNS. The CDR3 region has the DNA TGTGCCAGCAGTGAAGGGACAGGGGTCGGAGCAGATACGCAGTATTTT. Its translation: CASSEGTGVGADTQYF.

This clone was picked up a small number of times. CDR3 sequence reads: CSVVTTRQNTEAFF. CDR3 DNA: TGCAGCGTTGTTACAACACGACAGAACACTGAAGCTTTCTTT. The chain couples TRBV29-1 to TRBJ1-1; D is unclear. The CDR3 sequence is 14 residues long. Deletions cut 4 bases from V and 1 base from J, with 13 bases between. The germline V gene has CDR1 SQVTM and CDR2 ANQGSEA.

The gene calls are TRBV30 and TRBJ1-3; D uncertain. The germline V gene encodes CDR1 GTSNPN and CDR2 SVGIG (reference sequence). V lost 4 bases, J lost 2 bases, and 9 bases lay in between. CDR3 length: 13 residues. The DNA for the CDR3 is TGTGCCTGGAACCGGGGTACTGGAAACACCATATATTTT. Amino acids: CAWNRGTGNTIYF.

The V call is TRBV25-1, the J call TRBJ2-5; 9 bases are a match to TRBD1. V shed 8 bases and J 5 bases; nucleotides not matched to a gene: 15. Germline CDR1 and CDR2: MGHDK and SYGVNS. The CDR3 is 16 amino acids. The CDR3 DNA sequence: TGTGCCAGCCAAACCCGGACAGGGGTAGGCTCGGAGACCCAGTACTTC. It codes for CASQTRTGVGSETQYF.

The chain uses TRBV6-4 and TRBJ2-1; 7 bases match TRBD2. J gave up 0 bases and V 5 bases, and 7 bases lay outside the gene matches. This CDR3 spans 16 amino acids. CDR1 MRHNA and CDR2 SNTAGT come from the germline V gene. The CDR3 is CASSLTLADSYNEQFF. In DNA, the CDR3 is TGTGCCAGCAGTCTAACCCTAGCGGACTCCTACAATGAGCAGTTCTTC.

CDR3 sequence: CASSVRTSGRSQFF. In nucleotides, the CDR3 is TGTGCCAGTAGTGTCCGGACTAGCGGGAGATCGCAGTTCTTC. This chain uses TRBV19 with TRBJ2-1; 13 positions match TRBD2. Trimming at V came to 5 bases and at J to 12 bases, leaving 7 bases not matched to a gene. The CDR3 is made up of 14 amino acids. Germline V lookup: CDR1 LNHDA, CDR2 SQIVND (reference sequence).

This chain uses TRBV4-3 with TRBJ1-1; possible D gene TRBD1, 5 bases. V was trimmed by 6 bases and J by 0 bases, leaving 11 bases between them. The germline V gene has CDR1 LGHNA and CDR2 YSLEER. CDR3 length: 14 residues. The CDR3 spells CASSVDRMNTEAFF. The CDR3 DNA follows: TGCGCCAGCAGTGTCGACAGAATGAACACTGAAGCTTTCTTT.

This clone was recorded once. V is TRBV14 and J is TRBJ2-1, with 8 nucleotides matching TRBD2. The trim removed 0 bases at V and 6 bases at J, leaving 4 bases unmatched. This CDR3 has 15 amino acids. CDR1 and CDR2 from the germline V gene are SGHDN and FVKESK. DNA of the CDR3: TGTGCCAGCAGCCAAGAGGAGCGGGAGATCAATGAGCAGTTCTTC. Translated: CASSQEEREINEQFF.

This sequence joins TRBV11-3 and TRBJ2-2; 7 bases line up with TRBD1. CDR3 length: 16 residues. The trim removed 5 bases at V and 6 bases at J, leaving 12 bases unmatched. The V gene's germline CDR1 is SGHNT and CDR2 YENEEA. The CDR3 reads CASSRVTGPAAGELFF. The CDR3 nucleotides read TGTGCCAGCAGCCGAGTGACAGGGCCGGCGGCCGGGGAGCTGTTTTTT.

This clone appeared a few times. The chain uses TRBV28 and TRBJ1-4; a weak D match, TRBD1 (5 bases). The CDR3 totals 15 residues. CDR1 and CDR2 from the germline V gene are MDHEN and SYDVKM. Trimming left V 2 bases short and J 8 bases short, with 15 bases between. The CDR3 protein is CASSLGGRVYEKLFF. The CDR3 DNA sequence: TGTGCCAGCAGTTTAGGTGGCAGGGTGTACGAAAAACTGTTTTTT.

This clone was recorded only once. V is TRBV3-1 (or the pseudogene TRBV3-2) and J is TRBJ2-3, with D possibly being TRBD2 (6 bases). Trimming took 1 base from V and 5 from J, leaving 13 bases between them. This CDR3 is 15 amino acids long. Germline V lookup: CDR1 LGHDT, CDR2 YNNKEL (reference sequence). The CDR3 region has the DNA TGTGCCAGCAGCCAAGGGGGAGGTTTTATAGATACGCAGTATTTT. It codes for CASSQGGGFIDTQYF.

J is TRBJ2-3 and V is TRBV7-8; TRBD2 matches 12 bases. V shed 4 bases, J shed 0 bases, and the junction held 14 bases outside the gene matches. This CDR3 region has 20 residues. Germline lookup yields CDR1 SGHVS and CDR2 FQNEAQ. CDR3 sequence: CASSYRSGLAGGRSTDTQYF. The CDR3 region has the DNA TGTGCCAGCAGCTATCGAAGTGGGCTAGCGGGAGGGCGGAGCACAGATACGCAGTATTTT.

J is TRBJ1-2 and V is TRBV5-6; D is uncertain. Trimming removed 0 bases from V and 7 bases from J, with 10 bases in between. Per the germline V gene, CDR1 is SGHDT and CDR2 is YYEEEE. This CDR3 is built from 13 residues. CDR3 DNA sequence: TGTGCCAGCAGCTTGGGAAGTCTTAGTGGCTACACCTTC. Translation: CASSLGSLSGYTF.

This chain uses TRBV28 with TRBJ1-4; D uncertain. Germline CDR1 MDHEN, CDR2 SYDVKM. V dropped 2 bases and J dropped 8 bases, with 12 bases sitting between them. The CDR3 loop spans 14 amino acids. The CDR3, as DNA: TGTGCCAGCAGTTTAGTGCCCAGGTCAGAAAAACTGTTTTTT. Amino acids: CASSLVPRSEKLFF.

The chain couples TRBV18 to TRBJ2-3; 8 bases are shared with TRBD1. The V gene's germline CDR1 is KGHSH and CDR2 LQKENI. J was trimmed by 4 bases and V by 3 bases; bases with no gene match: 0. The CDR3 totals 13 residues. The CDR3 coding sequence is TGTGCCAGCTCACCGACAGGGGCAGATACGCAGTATTTT. Translating it yields CASSPTGADTQYF.

The chain recombines TRBV6-5 with TRBJ2-3; D gene ambiguous. V was shortened by 2 bases and J by 3 bases, with 9 bases between the two germline ends. The CDR3 has 14 amino acids. Germline-derived CDR1 and CDR2 are MNHEY and SVGAGI. CDR3 loop: CASSYGGQTDTQYF. The CDR3, as DNA: TGTGCCAGCAGTTACGGTGGGCAGACAGATACGCAGTATTTT.

The chain couples TRBV13 to TRBJ2-5, with a tentative D call TRBD1 (5 bases). The V end was cut by 4 bases, the J end by 5 bases, with 14 bases between. The CDR3 runs to 14 residues. Germline CDR1 is PRHDT and CDR2 is FYEKMQ (reference sequence). CDR3 residues: CASSSVGATETQYF. DNA of the CDR3: TGTGCCAGCAGCTCGGTAGGGGCCACCGAGACCCAGTACTTC.

The chain recombines TRBV19 with TRBJ2-1; TRBD2 aligns across 9 bases. The CDR3 sequence is 17 residues long. V dropped 5 bases and J dropped 8; count of bases not matched to a gene: 16. CDR1 is LNHDA, CDR2 SQIVND, per germline (reference sequence). DNA for the CDR3: TGTGCCAGTAGTTTTTCGGGCGGGAGGGCCCTCACGGATGAGCAGTTCTTC. Residues: CASSFSGGRALTDEQFF.

The chain joins TRBV11-3 to TRBJ2-3; TRBD2 matches 10 bases. CDR1 and CDR2 (germline): SGHNT, YENEEA. Trimming removed 5 bases from V and 4 bases from J; junction bases left unmatched: 9. The CDR3 has 16 amino acids. CDR3 nucleotide sequence: TGTGCCAGCAGCCAAGCGGGAGGGCTTGTTGCAGATACGCAGTATTTT. It specifies CASSQAGGLVADTQYF. The full variable domain, completed using reference TRBV11-3 and TRBJ2-3, is EAGVVQSPRYKIIEKKQPVAFWCNPISGHNTLYWYLQNLGQGPELLIRYENEEAVDDSQLPKDRFSAERLKGVDSTLKIQPAELGDSAVYLCASSQAGGLVADTQYFGPGTRLTVL.

This rearrangement joins TRBV7-2 to TRBJ1-1; the match to TRBD1 covers 7 bases. CDR1 SGHTA and CDR2 FQGNSA come from the germline V gene. V was clipped by 5 bases and J by 0 bases; unmatched bases: 9. The CDR3 is 16 amino acids. The DNA of the CDR3 is TGTGCCAGCAGCCCCCGGACAGGAGAGATGAACACTGAAGCTTTCTTT. It is translated as CASSPRTGEMNTEAFF.

This chain connects TRBV5-1 to TRBJ2-1; 7 nucleotides agree with TRBD1. The CDR3 covers 15 residues. Germline CDR1 and CDR2: SGHRS and YFSETQ. Trimming removed 4 bases from V and 9 bases from J; junction bases left unmatched: 13. CDR3 coding DNA: TGCGCCAGCAGCGTCAATCGGGACAGTAAGGTTGAGCAGTTCTTC. As protein: CASSVNRDSKVEQFF.

The V and J genes are TRBV7-3 and TRBJ2-4; tentative D call: TRBD1 (5 bases). This CDR3 region has 16 residues. CDR1 and CDR2 (germline): SGHTA, FQGTGA. Between the trimmed V and J ends, which lost 1 base and 4 bases, there was a span of 14 bases. In nucleotides, the CDR3 is TGTGCCAGCAGCTTAAAAAGTGACAGTAGTAAAAACATTCAGTACTTC. Encoded protein: CASSLKSDSSKNIQYF. Variable domain in full (rest from reference TRBV7-3 and TRBJ2-4): GAGVSQTPSNKVTEKGKYVELRCDPISGHTALYWYRQSLGQGPEFLIYFQGTGAADDSGLPNDRFFAVRPEGSVSTLKIQRTERGDSAVYLCASSLKSDSSKNIQYFGAGTRLSVL.

The J gene is TRBJ2-1, the V gene TRBV7-2, with D maybe TRBD2 (5 bases). Trimming removed 5 bases at V and 9 bases at J, with 20 bases between. The CDR3 totals 15 residues. Germline CDR1 and CDR2: SGHTA and FQGNSA. CDR3 amino acids: CASSPWGLASGEQFF. CDR3 coding DNA: TGTGCCAGCAGCCCCTGGGGTCTAGCTTCAGGTGAGCAGTTCTTC.

J is TRBJ1-3 and V is TRBV5-1; D is undetermined. Trimming removed 4 bases from V and 2 bases from J, with 13 bases in between. Germline V lookup: CDR1 SGHRS, CDR2 YFSETQ. The CDR3 is made up of 15 amino acids. The CDR3 region has the DNA TGCGCCAGCAGCGGAGGGTGGAAAACTGGAAACACCATATATTTT. This encodes CASSGGWKTGNTIYF.

V and J are TRBV12-5 and TRBJ1-2; TRBD1 aligns across 7 bases. J gave up 1 base and V 0 bases, and 5 bases lay outside the gene matches. The length of the CDR3 is 16 residues. Germline values: CDR1 LGHNT, CDR2 FRNRAP. The CDR3 nucleotides are TGTGCTAGTGGTTTGGTACTTGGGACAGATAACTATGGCTACACCTTC. Its translation is CASGLVLGTDNYGYTF.

The rearrangement links TRBV19 to TRBJ2-2, with 10 bases identical to TRBD2. The CDR3 runs 16 residues. Germline V gives CDR1 LNHDA, CDR2 SQIVND (reference sequence). Trimming cost V 5 bases and J 3 bases; bases outside gene matches: 6. The CDR3 here is CASSSSGRGYTGELFF. CDR3 bases: TGTGCCAGTAGTTCCAGCGGGAGGGGGTACACCGGGGAGCTGTTTTTT. Complete variable domain (other parts from reference TRBV19 and TRBJ2-2): DGGITQSPKYLFRKEGQNVTLSCEQNLNHDAMYWYRQDPGQGLRLIYYSQIVNDFQKGDIAEGYSVSREKKESFPLTVTSAQKNPTAFYLCASSSSGRGYTGELFFGEGSRLTVL.

The V and J genes are TRBV9 and TRBJ2-1; TRBD2 is a possible D gene (6 bases). CDR1 and CDR2 (germline): SGDLS, YYNGEE. The CDR3 has 19 residues. Trimming removed 0 bases from V and 0 bases from J, with 19 bases in between. This CDR3 reads CASSVVGAGTPSSYNEQFF. CDR3 nucleotide sequence: TGTGCCAGCAGCGTAGTAGGGGCCGGGACTCCCAGCTCCTACAATGAGCAGTTCTTC.

The V gene is TRBV7-2, the J gene TRBJ2-7; 9 bases line up with TRBD1. Trimming took 3 bases from V and 3 from J; bases not matched to a gene: 6. The germline gives CDR1 SGHTA, CDR2 FQGNSA. The CDR3 sequence is 15 residues long. In DNA form, the CDR3 reads TGTGCCAGCAGCTTCCCGGGACAGGGAATCTACGAGCAGTACTTC. Its translation is CASSFPGQGIYEQYF.